This T cell receptor (beta chain) appears in the sequencing data of a study of cytomegalovirus exposure and HLA in healthy donors. The CDR3 is 14 amino acids. Trimming left V 2 bases short and J 8 bases short, with 13 bases between. CDR1 is SGHTA and CDR2 is FQGTGA in the germline V gene. TCRdb's copy holds only in-frame clones and misses some; the assay was immunoSEQ multiplex PCR. Counted here are about 120,000 clones, approximately 91% occurring once; the ten biggest clones make up about 2%. The source material was PBMCs. J is TRBJ2-1 and V is TRBV7-3; D perhaps matches TRBD2 (5 bases). This receptor was taken from a woman between 18 and 29 years old in good health and CMV-seronegative. The CDR3 region is CASSLLGISDEQFF. The CDR3 bases are TGTGCCAGCAGCTTACTCGGGATAAGCGATGAGCAGTTCTTC.